This T cell receptor (beta chain) stems from a study of monozygotic twins with inflammatory bowel disease. Germline V gene data show CDR1 as GTSNPN and CDR2 as SVGIG (reference sequence). The CDR3 has 15 amino acids. From the 5' RACE reads, TCRdb lists one entry per CDR3 protein and no DNA. The sample's table shows about 450,000 distinct CDR3 sequences. This sequence joins TRBV30 and TRBJ2-3. The sequence was collected from a human donor with ulcerative colitis or Crohn's disease, or a healthy co-twin of an affected twin (not recorded which). Source material: blood. CDR3 sequence: CAWSWRSAATDTQYF.